The rows below give T cell receptor beta chains drawn from one sample of a study of sequential checkpoint blockade in melanoma. Libraries were prepared by immunoSEQ multiplex PCR; TCRdb keeps only in-frame clonotypes and omits some of them. The table shows several thousand clones, with 20% to 25% occurring only once. Source: tumor tissue (inferred from file names), taken from a patient given nivolumab and ipilimumab in sequence. Every receptor here comes from a human donor with melanoma. The CDR3 runs from the conserved cysteine through the conserved F or W. D genes are given only for firm matches. The size entry is marked missing in some rows and otherwise reads once, few, many or a size class.

NA	TRBV19	TRBJ1-2	TRBD1	TGTGCCAGTAGTCACAGGGGAGGCGATGGCTACACCTTC	CASSHRGGDGYTF
NA	TRBV19	TRBJ2-1	TRBD1	TGTGCCAGTAGTCCGACGGACAGGGTTAGCGGTGAGCAGTTCTTC	CASSPTDRVSGEQFF
few	TRBV11-3	TRBJ2-4	TRBD1	TGTGCCAGCAGCTGGGGACAGATATTAGCCAAAAACATTCAGTACTTC	CASSWGQILAKNIQYF
medium-sized	TRBV11-3	TRBJ2-1	NA	TGTGCCAGCAGCAGGGGACTGGCGTACAATGAGCAGTTCTTC	CASSRGLAYNEQFF
few	TRBV15	TRBJ2-3	NA	TGTGCCACCAGCAGAGAACGGGGCAACTCAGATACGCAGTATTTT	CATSRERGNSDTQYF
NA	TRBV6-8	TRBJ2-7	NA	TGTGCCAGCAGTTACCTCAGGGGCGAGCAGTACTTC	CASSYLRGEQYF
NA	TRBV30	TRBJ1-2	NA	TGTGCCTGGAGTGTACAGAGCGGGGCCCGACCCTATGGCTACACCTTC	CAWSVQSGARPYGYTF
NA	TRBV11-3	TRBJ1-2	TRBD1	TGTGCCAGCAGCTTCGGACGAACCGGGACAGGATATGGCTACACCTTC	CASSFGRTGTGYGYTF
many	TRBV11-3	TRBJ1-1	NA	TGTGCCAGCAGCCTCCGGACGGGATGGGGAGAGGTGGGCACTGAAGCTTTCTTT	CASSLRTGWGEVGTEAFF
few	TRBV29-1	TRBJ2-7	TRBD2	TGCAGCGTTGAAGTCCTCGGGGGGAGCTCCTACGAGCAGTACTTC	CSVEVLGGSSYEQYF
NA	TRBV12-5	TRBJ1-6	NA	TGTGCCAGCAACCTGGGACGGCGAGATTCACCCCTCCACTTT	CASNLGRRDSPLHF
NA	TRBV5-1	TRBJ1-4	NA	TGCGCCAGCAGCTTGGAGAGAAGCGGTGAAAAACTGTTTTTT	CASSLERSGEKLFF
NA	TRBV18	TRBJ2-7	TRBD2	TGTGCCAGCACAACGGAGGGACCGGGACTAGTGAGCCTGGACTACGAGCAGTACTTC	CASTTEGPGLVSLDYEQYF
NA	TRBV19	TRBJ2-1	NA	TGTGCCAGTAGTACCGCCGGGACCGCGGGTAATGAGCAGTTCTTC	CASSTAGTAGNEQFF
NA	TRBV23-1	TRBJ2-5	TRBD2	TGCGCCAGCTCGAAACTAGCGGGGTCAGAAGAGACCCAGTACTTC	CASSKLAGSEETQYF
NA	TRBV9	TRBJ2-1	NA	TGTGCCAGCAGCGTATCCAGGGACATCGGTGAGCAGTTCTTC	CASSVSRDIGEQFF
few	TRBV19	TRBJ1-1	NA	TGTGCCACCTCGCAACGCTTCATGAACACTGAAGCTTTCTTT	CATSQRFMNTEAFF
NA	TRBV29-1	TRBJ2-1	TRBD2	TGCAGCGTTGTTGGGCTAGCGGAGAGGGGATCCTACAATGAGCAGTTCTTC	CSVVGLAERGSYNEQFF
medium-sized	TRBV9	TRBJ2-1	NA	TGTGCCAGCAGCGTAGGCAGGGTGAATGAGCAGTTCTTC	CASSVGRVNEQFF
NA	TRBV5-1	TRBJ2-2	NA	TGCGCCAGCAGCCAAGACAGTACGGGCGGGGAGCTGTTTTTT	CASSQDSTGGELFF
NA	TRBV4-1	TRBJ2-7	NA	TGCGCCAGCAGCCTTGGGTTTCAGGATTCCTACGAGCAGTACTTC	CASSLGFQDSYEQYF
large	TRBV15	TRBJ1-4	NA	TGTGCCACCAGCAGAGATAGGGGAGCAACTAATGAAAAACTGTTTTTT	CATSRDRGATNEKLFF
NA	TRBV9	TRBJ1-4	TRBD1	TGTGCCAGCAGCGATGACAGGGGCGCTAATGAAAAACTGTTTTTT	CASSDDRGANEKLFF
NA	TRBV19	TRBJ1-3	NA	TGTGCCAGTAGTATCGGACGGCAGTTCTCTGGAAACACCATATATTTT	CASSIGRQFSGNTIYF
NA	TRBV25-1	TRBJ1-4	NA	TGTGCCAGCAGTGAGCCCGGGCCCGGGGAACTGTTTTTT	CASSEPGPGELFF
many	TRBV11-3	TRBJ2-1	NA	TGTGCCAGCAGCCGGCGGGGCGGGTCTTACAATGAGCAGTTCTTC	CASSRRGGSYNEQFF
once	TRBV18	TRBJ2-7	NA	TGTGCCAGCTCACCCTCTGGGGCAGCAACGTCCAACTCCTACGAGCAGTACTTC	CASSPSGAATSNSYEQYF
few	TRBV6-8	TRBJ2-2	NA	TGTGCCAGCAGTGCCGACTCCGGCACCGGGGAGCTGTTTTTT	CASSADSGTGELFF
NA	TRBV5-1	TRBJ1-2	TRBD1	TGCGCCAGCAGCCAATGGACAGGGGGCAATGGCTACACCTTC	CASSQWTGGNGYTF
medium-sized	TRBV11-3	TRBJ1-1	TRBD1	TGTGCCAGCACCGGGACAGGAGGATTCACTGAAGCTTTCTTT	CASTGTGGFTEAFF
many	TRBV11-3	TRBJ2-7	TRBD1	TGTGCCAGCAGCCTCCCCAAAGGACAGGGCGACGAGCAGTACTTC	CASSLPKGQGDEQYF
NA	TRBV10-2	TRBJ2-2	NA	TGCGCCAGCGGCCTAAAAAGGGCCGGGGAGCTGTTTTTT	CASGLKRAGELFF
NA	TRBV11-3	TRBJ2-2	TRBD1	TGTGCCAGCAGCTTAGTCACCGGGACAGGCAGAACCGGGGAGCTGTTTTTT	CASSLVTGTGRTGELFF
NA	TRBV18	TRBJ2-6	NA	TGTGCCAGCTCAGAAGGGGGGAGCGGGGCCAACGTCCTGACTTTC	CASSEGGSGANVLTF
few	TRBV30	TRBJ2-1	NA	TGTGCCTGGAGTCAGACCGGGACCGTTAGTAGTAAGCAGTTCTTC	CAWSQTGTVSSKQFF
few	TRBV11-3	TRBJ2-7	NA	TGTGCCAGCAGCTCACCCGGGACTTCAGGCGAGCAGTACTTC	CASSSPGTSGEQYF
few	TRBV29-1	TRBJ2-1	NA	TGCAGCGTTGTGATCCGGGAGCCGCATGAGCAGTTCTTC	CSVVIREPHEQFF
NA	TRBV6-8	TRBJ1-6	NA	TGTGCCAGCAGTCCCAGGGTAAATAATTCACCCCTCCACTTT	CASSPRVNNSPLHF
NA	TRBV14	TRBJ2-1	TRBD1	TGTGCCAGCAGCGCCCTCCCGGGACAGGGGGACAATGAGCAGTTCTTC	CASSALPGQGDNEQFF
NA	TRBV6-8	TRBJ1-1	NA	TGTGCCAGCAAGGCGTGGGGCCACACTGAAGCTTTCTTT	CASKAWGHTEAFF
NA	TRBV5-1	TRBJ1-1	NA	TGCGCCAGCAGCCCCGGCCGCCTGGGCGCTGAAGCTTTCTTT	CASSPGRLGAEAFF
few	TRBV9	TRBJ2-1	NA	TGTGCCAGCAGCGTAGGCCCAAGCTCCTACAATGAGCAGTTCTTC	CASSVGPSSYNEQFF
many	TRBV11-3	TRBJ2-1	TRBD2	TGTGCCAGCAGAAAAGGGTCTAGCGGGAACAATGAGCAGTTCTTC	CASRKGSSGNNEQFF
medium-sized	TRBV19	TRBJ1-5	NA	TGTGCCAGTAGTAAACAGCCAAATCAGCCCCAGCATTTT	CASSKQPNQPQHF
many	TRBV11-3	TRBJ1-4	NA	TGTGCCAGCAGCTTCGGTTCTGGACGGCAAAATGAAAAACTGTTTTTT	CASSFGSGRQNEKLFF
NA	TRBV29-1	TRBJ2-1	TRBD2	TGCAGCGTTGGCGGGGGGAGCTCCTACAATGAGCAGTTCTTC	CSVGGGSSYNEQFF
NA	TRBV4-1	TRBJ2-1	TRBD2	TGCGCCAGCAGCCCAGCGGGAGGACGGTACAATGAGCAGTTCTTC	CASSPAGGRYNEQFF
many	TRBV11-3	TRBJ1-6	NA	TGTGCCAGCAGCTCCTGGGGGGGGAATCCTAATTCACCCCTCCACTTT	CASSSWGGNPNSPLHF
once	TRBV18	TRBJ2-2	NA	TGTGCCAGCTCATTCCGGGTTGCGAACACCGGGGAGCTGTTTTTT	CASSFRVANTGELFF
NA	TRBV9	TRBJ2-2	TRBD1	TGTGCCAGCAGCGGGGGGACAGCCGGGGAGCTGTTTTTT	CASSGGTAGELFF
medium-sized	TRBV6-8	TRBJ1-1	TRBD1	TGTGCCAGCAGTACAGGGTTAACCGGGACAGGGGACGTTTTCTTT	CASSTGLTGTGDVFF